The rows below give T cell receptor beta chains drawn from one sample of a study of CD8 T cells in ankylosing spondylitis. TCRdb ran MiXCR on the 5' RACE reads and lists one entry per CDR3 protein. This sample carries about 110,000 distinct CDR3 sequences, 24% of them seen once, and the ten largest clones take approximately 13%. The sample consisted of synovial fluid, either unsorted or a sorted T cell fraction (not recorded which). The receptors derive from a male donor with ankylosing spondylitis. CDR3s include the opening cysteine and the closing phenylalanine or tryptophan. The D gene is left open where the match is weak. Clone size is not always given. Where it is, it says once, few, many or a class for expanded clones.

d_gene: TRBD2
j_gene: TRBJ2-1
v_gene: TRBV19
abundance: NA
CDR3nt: TGTGCCAGTAGGATTATAGCGGGAGCCGGATACAATGAGCAGTTCTTC
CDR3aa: CASRIIAGAGYNEQFF

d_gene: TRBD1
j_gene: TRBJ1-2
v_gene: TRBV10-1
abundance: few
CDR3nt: TGCGCCAGCAGGATGGACAGGGACGGCTACACCTTC
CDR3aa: CASRMDRDGYTF

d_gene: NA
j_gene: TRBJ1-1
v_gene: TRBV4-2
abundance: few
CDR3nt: TGTGCCAGCAGCCAAGATCTACGCCTTGAAGCTTTCTTT
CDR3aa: CASSQDLRLEAFF

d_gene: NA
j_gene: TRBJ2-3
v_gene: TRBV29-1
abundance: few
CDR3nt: TGCAGCTATATCCGAGATACGCAGTATTTT
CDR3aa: CSYIRDTQYF

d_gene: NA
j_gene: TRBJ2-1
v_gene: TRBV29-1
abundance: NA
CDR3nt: TGCAGCGTTGAAGATCGCCAGCATTCAAACTTC
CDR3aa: CSVEDRQHSNF

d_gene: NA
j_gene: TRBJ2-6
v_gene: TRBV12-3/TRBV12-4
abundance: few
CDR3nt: TGTGCCAGCAGTCTGAGGGCTTCTGGGGCCAACGTCCTGACTTTC
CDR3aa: CASSLRASGANVLTF

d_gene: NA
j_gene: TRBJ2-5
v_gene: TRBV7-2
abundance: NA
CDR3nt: TGTGCCAGCAGCTTGATGGGAAAGTACCAAGAGACCCAGTACTTC
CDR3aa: CASSLMGKYQETQYF

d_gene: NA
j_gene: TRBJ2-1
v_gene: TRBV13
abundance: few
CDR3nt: TGTGCCAGCAGTCCTTGGGGTGGGGGCAATGAGCAGTTCTTC
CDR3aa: CASSPWGGGNEQFF

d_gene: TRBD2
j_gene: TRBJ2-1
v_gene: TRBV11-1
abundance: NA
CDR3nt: TGTGCCAGCAGCACAAGGCCCTCGAGCGGGATTTTTGGGAATGAGCAGTTCTTC
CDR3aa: CASSTRPSSGIFGNEQFF

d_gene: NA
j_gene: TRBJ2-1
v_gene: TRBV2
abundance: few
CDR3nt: TGTGCCAGCAGGCGGGACAACAATGAGCAGTTCTTC
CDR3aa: CASRRDNNEQFF

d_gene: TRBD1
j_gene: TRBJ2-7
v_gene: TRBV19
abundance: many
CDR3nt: TGTGCCAGTAGTTTCCGGGACAGACCTTACGAGCAGTACTTC
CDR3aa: CASSFRDRPYEQYF

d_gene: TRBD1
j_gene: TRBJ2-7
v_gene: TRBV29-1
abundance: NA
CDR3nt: TGCAGCGTGACCCGCCGGGACAGGGCAGCCTACGAGCAGTACTTC
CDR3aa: CSVTRRDRAAYEQYF

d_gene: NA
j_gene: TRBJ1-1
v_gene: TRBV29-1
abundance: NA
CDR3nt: TGCAGCGTTGGGGCGGTTTTCACTGAAGCTTTCTTT
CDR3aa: CSVGAVFTEAFF

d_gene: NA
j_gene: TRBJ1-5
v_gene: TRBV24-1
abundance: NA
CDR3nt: TGTGCCACCTCCGGGGGCGCAGTGGGCAATCAGCCCCAGCATTTT
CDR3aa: CATSGGAVGNQPQHF

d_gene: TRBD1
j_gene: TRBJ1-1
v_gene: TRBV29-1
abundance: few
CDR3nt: TGCAGCGTGACAGGGGGCAGATACACTGAAGCTTTCTTT
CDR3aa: CSVTGGRYTEAFF

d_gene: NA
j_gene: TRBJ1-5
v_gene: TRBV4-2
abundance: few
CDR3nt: TGTGCCAGCAGCCAAGATCGGCTAAGCAATCAGCCCCAGCATTTT
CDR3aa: CASSQDRLSNQPQHF

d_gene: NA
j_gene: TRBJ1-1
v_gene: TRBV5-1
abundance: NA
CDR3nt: TGCGCCAGCAGCTTGGACCAGGGGAGTTACACTGAAGCTTTCTTT
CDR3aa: CASSLDQGSYTEAFF

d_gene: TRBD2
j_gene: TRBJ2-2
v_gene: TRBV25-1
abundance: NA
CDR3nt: TGTGCCAGCAGGAGGCTGACTAGCGGGAGAGACACCGGGGAGCTGTTTTTT
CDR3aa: CASRRLTSGRDTGELFF

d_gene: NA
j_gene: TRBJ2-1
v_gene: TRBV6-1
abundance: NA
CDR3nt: TGTGCCAGCAGTGAATTACTAGATGAGCAGTTCTTC
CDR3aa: CASSELLDEQFF

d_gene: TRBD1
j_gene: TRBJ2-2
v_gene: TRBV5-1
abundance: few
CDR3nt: TGCGCCAGCAGCTTGGGTCAGGGGGTGAACACCGGGGAGCTGTTTTTT
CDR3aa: CASSLGQGVNTGELFF

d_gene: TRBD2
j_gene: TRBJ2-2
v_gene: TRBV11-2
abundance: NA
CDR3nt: TGTGCCAGCAGCTTAGTTGGACTAGCAGAGTGGCCCGGGGAGCTGTTTTTT
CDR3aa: CASSLVGLAEWPGELFF

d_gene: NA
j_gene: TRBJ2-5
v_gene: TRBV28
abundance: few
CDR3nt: TGTGCCAGCAGTGAGATTGGGGACCAGCAAGAGACCCAGTACTTC
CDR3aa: CASSEIGDQQETQYF

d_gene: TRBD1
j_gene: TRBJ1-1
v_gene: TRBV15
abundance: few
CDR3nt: TGTGCCACCAGCGGTAGACAGGGGGCGAGGATGAACACTGAAGCTTTCTTT
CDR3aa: CATSGRQGARMNTEAFF

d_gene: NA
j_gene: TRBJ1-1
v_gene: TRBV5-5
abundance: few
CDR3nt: TGTGCCAGCAGCTTGGGTCAGGATTGGACTGAAGCTTTCTTT
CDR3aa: CASSLGQDWTEAFF

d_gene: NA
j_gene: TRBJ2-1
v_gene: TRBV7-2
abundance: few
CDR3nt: TGTGCCAGCAGCTTTCTTAGCGCCGCATCCTACAATGAGCAGTTCTTC
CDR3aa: CASSFLSAASYNEQFF

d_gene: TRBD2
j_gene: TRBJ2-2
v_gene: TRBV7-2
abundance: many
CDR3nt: TGTGCCAGCAGCACACTAGCGGGAGGTACCGGGGAGCTGTTTTTT
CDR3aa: CASSTLAGGTGELFF

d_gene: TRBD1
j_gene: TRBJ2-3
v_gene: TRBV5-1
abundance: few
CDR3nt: TGCGCCAGCAGCCCCGGGACAGTCAGGACGCAGTATTTT
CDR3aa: CASSPGTVRTQYF

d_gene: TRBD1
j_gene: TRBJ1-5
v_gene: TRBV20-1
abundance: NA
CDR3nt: TGCAGTGCTAGAGAGGGGGGCGGACAGGGCTACCAGCCCCAGCATTTT
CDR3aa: CSAREGGGQGYQPQHF

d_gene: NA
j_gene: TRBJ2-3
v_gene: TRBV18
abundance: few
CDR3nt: TGTGCCAGCTCACAGGGTATCACAGATACGCAGTATTTT
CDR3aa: CASSQGITDTQYF

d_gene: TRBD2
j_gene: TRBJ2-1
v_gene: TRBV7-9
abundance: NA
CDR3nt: TGTGCCAGCAGCTATGCCGGGACTAGTCATCAGTTCTTC
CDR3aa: CASSYAGTSHQFF

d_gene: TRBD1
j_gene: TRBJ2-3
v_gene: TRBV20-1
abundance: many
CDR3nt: TGCAGTGCTAGCCCCATCTCGGGACAGTACGGGGCGGAACAGCAAGATACGCAGTATTTT
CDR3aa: CSASPISGQYGAEQQDTQYF

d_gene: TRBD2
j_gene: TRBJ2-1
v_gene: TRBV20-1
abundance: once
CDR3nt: TGCTGTGCTAGGCTACACCGGCTAGCGGGCCACAATGAGCAGTTCTTC
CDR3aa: CCARLHRLAGHNEQFF

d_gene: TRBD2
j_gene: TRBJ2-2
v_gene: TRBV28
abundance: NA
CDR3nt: TGTGCCAGCAGTCCAATGAGCGGGATAGTAGGCACCGGGGAGCTGTTTTTT
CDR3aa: CASSPMSGIVGTGELFF

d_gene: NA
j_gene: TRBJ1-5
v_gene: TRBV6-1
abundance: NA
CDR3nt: TGTGCCAGCTGGGTTTTGAGGGGAAGCAATCAGCCCCAGCATTTT
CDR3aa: CASWVLRGSNQPQHF

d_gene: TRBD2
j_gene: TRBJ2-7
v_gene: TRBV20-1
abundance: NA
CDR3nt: TGCAGTGCTAGAGAAACTAGCGGGAGGACTATGTACGAGCAGTACTTC
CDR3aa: CSARETSGRTMYEQYF

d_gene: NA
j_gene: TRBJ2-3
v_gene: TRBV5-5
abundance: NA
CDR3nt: TGTGCCAGCAGCAGATTGGGCAGAAACACAGATACGCAGTATTTT
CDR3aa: CASSRLGRNTDTQYF